These 29 T cell receptor beta chains were all obtained from the same sample, sequenced in a study of prognosis after radiotherapy for stage I lung cancer. By two-round multiplex PCR, the TCR beta CDR3 was amplified from genomic DNA. First-round PCR amplification was performed with primers specific to each TRBV and TRBJ gene. TCRdb re-analysed the multiplex PCR reads in MiXCR, keeping a single row per CDR3 protein. The profile shows under 35,000 distinct CDR3 sequences, approximately 46% of them singletons. The specimen comprised PBMCs, sampled before or after stereotactic body radiation therapy (not recorded which). Every receptor here comes from a donor over 45 with non-small cell lung cancer.

Turning to this clonotype: This probably arose from a read error, given a far larger clone one base away. The rearrangement joins TRBV6-4 to TRBJ1-6; TRBD1 might be the D (6 bases). Germline V gene sequence: CDR1 MRHNA, CDR2 SNTAGT. V dropped 7 bases and J dropped 14 bases, with 15 bases sitting between them. The CDR3 covers 12 residues. The CDR3 protein is CASNAGESTLHF. The CDR3 DNA reads as TGTGCCAGCAACGCAGGGGAATCAACCCTCCACTTT.

This clonotype was recorded many times. V gene TRBV6-2 or TRBV6-3 combines with J gene TRBJ2-5, with D uncertain. The CDR3 is 13 amino acids. Trimming pared 0 bases from V and 3 bases from J, leaving 5 bases between. Germline V CDR1 and CDR2: MNHEY, SVGEGT. CDR3 nucleotide sequence: TGTGCCAGCAGTTACTCGCGAAAAGAGACCCAGTACTTC. This sequence encodes CASSYSRKETQYF.

Notes on this clonotype: This probably arose from a read error, given a far larger clone one base away. The CDR3 does not end in the conserved phenylalanine or tryptophan, so this is likely a read error. The chain uses TRBV11-3 and TRBJ1-2; 8 positions agree with TRBD1. The CDR3 loop spans 14 amino acids. Germline values: CDR1 SGHNT, CDR2 YENEEA. The junction had 5 bases not matched to a gene; V was cut back by 2 bases and J by 6 bases. The CDR3 loop reads CASSLPGQADGYTL. CDR3 bases: TGTGCCAGCAGCTTACCGGGACAGGCGGATGGCTACACCCTC.

The rearrangement uses TRBV6-2 or TRBV6-3 and TRBJ1-3; the D is unclear. The V gene's germline CDR1 is MNHEY and CDR2 SVGEGT. The CDR3 extends over 14 amino acids. V lost 6 bases to trimming and J lost 0 bases, with 9 bases between them. The DNA of the CDR3 is TGTGCCAGCAGGGGTGTGACCTCTGGAAACACCATATATTTT. Translation gives CASRGVTSGNTIYF.

CDR3 in amino acids: CASSARQPPNEKLFF. In DNA form, the CDR3 reads TGTGCCAGCAGCGCCCGACAGCCTCCTAATGAAAAACTGTTTTTT. The V call is TRBV13, the J call TRBJ1-4, with D possibly TRBD1 on 5 matching bases. Trimming left V 5 bases short and J 3 bases short, with 13 bases between. From germline, CDR1 is PRHDT and CDR2 FYEKMQ (reference sequence). The CDR3 totals 15 residues.

This clonotype has a handful of counts. A much larger clone lies one base from this, so it may be a read error. V gene TRBV5-5 combines with J gene TRBJ2-1, with D uncertain. Germline V gene sequence: CDR1 SGHKS, CDR2 YYEKEE (reference sequence). The CDR3 spans 12 residues. Trimming removed 0 bases from V and 10 bases from J, with 8 bases in between. In DNA form, the CDR3 reads TGTGCCAGCAGCTTGGTTTCCGGCGAGCAGTTCTTC. Translated, it gives CASSLVSGEQFF.

This clonotype has at least ten counts. J is TRBJ2-6 and V is TRBV7-9; 11 bases are shared with TRBD1. With V trimmed by 8 bases and J by 2 bases, 17 bases remained unmatched. The CDR3 extends over 20 amino acids. The germline gives CDR1 SEHNR, CDR2 FQNEAQ (reference sequence). The CDR3 region is CASPGPGTGGMNPGANVLTF. In DNA form, the CDR3 reads TGTGCCAGCCCTGGGCCCGGGACAGGGGGAATGAACCCTGGGGCCAACGTCCTGACTTTC. The complete variable domain, with remaining parts taken from reference TRBV7-9 and TRBJ2-6, reads DTGVSQNPRHKITKRGQNVTFRCDPISEHNRLYWYRQTLGQGPEFLTYFQNEAQLEKSRLLSDRFSAERPKGSFSTLEIQRTEQGDSAMYLCASPGPGTGGMNPGANVLTFGAGSRLTVL.

This clonotype was observed many times. The chain links TRBV11-2 to TRBJ2-5; D might be TRBD1 (5 bases). Germline V CDR1 and CDR2: SGHAT, FQNNGV. This CDR3 region has 12 residues. V was trimmed by 5 bases and J by 6 bases, leaving 10 bases between them. The CDR3 DNA follows: TGTGCCAGCAGCCAAGTGGGGCAGACCCAGTACTTC. This codes for CASSQVGQTQYF.

DNA for the CDR3: TGTGCCAGCAAAAGATCCGGGACAGGGACCTACGAGCAGTACTTC. Translating it yields CASKRSGTGTYEQYF. The chain uses TRBV27 and TRBJ2-7, with 9 nucleotides matching TRBD1. V trimming: 7 bases; J trimming: 2 bases; junction bases outside the gene matches: 9. Germline values: CDR1 MNHEY, CDR2 SMNVEV (reference sequence). The CDR3 is 15 amino acids.

As to this clonotype: A far larger clone is one nucleotide away, so this likely arose from a read error. The chain links TRBV6-4 to TRBJ1-2, with D tentatively TRBD1 (6 bases). This CDR3 is 15 amino acids long. The V gene's germline CDR1 is MRHNA and CDR2 SNTAGT. Between the trimmed V and J ends, which lost 5 bases and 7 bases, there was a span of 20 bases. The CDR3 sequence: CASSSTTGFWGGYTF. CDR3 coding DNA: TGTGCCAGCAGTTCAACGACAGGCTTCTGGGGTGGCTACACCTTC.

By share, this clonotype counts as medium-sized. This rearrangement joins TRBV30 to TRBJ1-3; D is perhaps TRBD1 (5 bases). The V gene lost 5 bases and the J gene lost 0 bases, with 8 bases spanning the gap. CDR1 GTSNPN and CDR2 SVGIG come from the germline V gene (reference sequence). The CDR3 covers 13 residues. The CDR3 region is CAWGGSSGNTIYF. The CDR3 DNA follows: TGTGCCTGGGGGGGGAGCTCTGGAAACACCATATATTTT.

The chain uses TRBV5-6 and TRBJ2-5; a weak D match, TRBD1 (6 bases). The ends were cut back, 0 bases at V and 0 bases at J, with 9 bases in the middle. From germline, CDR1 is SGHDT and CDR2 YYEEEE. The CDR3 is 15 residues long. CDR3 sequence: CASSLVRGYQETQYF. The DNA for the CDR3 is TGTGCCAGCAGCTTGGTGAGGGGGTACCAAGAGACCCAGTACTTC.

The chain carries TRBV24-1 and TRBJ2-7, with TRBD1 identical over 10 bases. The length of the CDR3 is 16 residues. Germline loops: CDR1 KGHDR, CDR2 SFDVKD. With V trimmed by 6 bases and J by 4 bases, 11 bases remained unmatched. CDR3 nucleotides: TGTGCCACCAGTTACGGCTCGGACAGGGGGGCGTACGAGCAGTACTTC. Its protein product is CATSYGSDRGAYEQYF.

This clonotype came up once. Given the absence of the conserved phenylalanine or tryptophan at the CDR3 end, a read error is likely. The rearrangement uses TRBV19 and TRBJ1-1, with unresolved D. CDR1 and CDR2 from the germline V gene are LNHDA and SQIVND (reference sequence). The CDR3 has 14 residues. The chain's CDR3 is CASRESQYGTEAFL. The CDR3 bases are TGCGCCAGTAGGGAGTCACAGTACGGCACTGAAGCTTTCCTT.

This clonotype has just one count. The rearrangement links TRBV20-1 to TRBJ2-1, with 8 positions matching TRBD2. Germline assignment: CDR1 DFQATT and CDR2 SNEGSKA (reference sequence). J gave up 4 bases and V 2 bases, and 10 bases lay outside the gene matches. This CDR3 has 16 amino acids. The CDR3 DNA reads as TGCAGTGCTAGATATCAAGTAACTAGCGGTTACAATGAGCAGTTCTTC. Protein sequence: CSARYQVTSGYNEQFF.

This clonotype qualifies as medium-sized. The rearrangement uses TRBV6-5 and TRBJ2-7, with a possible D match to TRBD1 (5 bases). This CDR3 region has 15 residues. CDR1 is MNHEY and CDR2 is SVGAGI in the germline V gene. Trimming cost V 4 bases and J 5 bases, with 18 bases left between them. DNA for the CDR3: TGTGCCAGCAGTTTTTACGGGCAGGGATACGACGAGCAGTACTTC. This gives the protein CASSFYGQGYDEQYF.

This clonotype has ten or more counts. The chain carries TRBV19 and TRBJ1-6; perhaps TRBD1 as D (5 bases). The V and J ends lost 4 bases and 4 bases respectively, with 8 bases between them. The CDR3 covers 14 residues. Looked up from germline, CDR1 is LNHDA and CDR2 is SQIVND (reference sequence). CDR3 DNA sequence: TGTGCCAGTAGTAAGGGGTTGTATAATTCACCCCTCCACTTT. Protein product: CASSKGLYNSPLHF.

A word on this clonotype: Compared with germline, one end of the junction differs, possibly owing to a read error. This chain uses TRBV30 with TRBJ2-2; D gene unclear. The CDR3 covers 14 residues. Germline values: CDR1 GTSNPN, CDR2 SVGIG (reference sequence). The CDR3 DNA is TGTTCCTGGAGCCTGACAATGAACACCGGGGAGCTGTTTTTT. This gives the protein CSWSLTMNTGELFF.

To note about this clonotype: Germline and junction disagree at one end, which may indicate a read error. The rearrangement links TRBV6-1 to TRBJ2-7; D unresolved. CDR3 length equals 14 residues. The V gene's germline CDR1 is MNHNS and CDR2 SASEGT. In nucleotides, the CDR3 is TGTGCCAGAAGTGAAGGCCAGAACTCCTACGAGAAGTACTTC. This gives the protein CARSEGQNSYEKYF.

This clonotype was recorded at least ten times. The V gene is TRBV6-5, the J gene TRBJ1-4; the D is unclear. The CDR3 covers 14 residues. V shed 4 bases and J shed 4 bases, with 10 bases lying between them. The germline gives CDR1 MNHEY, CDR2 SVGAGI. The CDR3 nucleotides read TGTGCCAGCAGTTCTGGGTCCTTTAATGAAAAACTGTTTTTT. This sequence encodes CASSSGSFNEKLFF.

This clonotype was recorded at least ten times. The rearrangement uses TRBV20-1 and TRBJ2-5, with 10 positions matching TRBD2. Trimming at V came to 1 base and at J to 4 bases, leaving 12 bases not matched to a gene. Germline lookup yields CDR1 DFQATT and CDR2 SNEGSKA (reference sequence). This CDR3 is 17 amino acids long. CDR3 DNA sequence: TGCAGTGCTAGAGGCTATATGAGCGGGAGGGCCGGAGAGACCCAGTACTTC. Translating gives CSARGYMSGRAGETQYF.

This rearrangement joins TRBV18 to TRBJ1-5; D might be TRBD1 (5 bases). Germline V gene lookup returns CDR1 KGHSH and CDR2 LQKENI. CDR3 length equals 14 residues. V was pared by 6 bases and J by 4 bases, with 13 bases between. The CDR3 sequence is CASSLGHSNQPQHF. For the CDR3, the DNA is TGTGCCAGCTCCCTCGGACACTCTAATCAGCCCCAGCATTTT.

In this sample, this clonotype turned up many times. The rearrangement uses TRBV30 and TRBJ1-2, with no clear D. The CDR3 runs to 11 residues. The germline V gene encodes CDR1 GTSNPN and CDR2 SVGIG (reference sequence). The V end lost 3 bases, the J end lost 3 bases, and 5 bases lay between the germline ends. The CDR3 loop is CAWRTDYGYTF. In DNA, the CDR3 is TGTGCCTGGAGGACTGACTATGGCTACACCTTC. Complete variable domain (other parts from reference TRBV30 and TRBJ1-2): SQTIHQWPATLVQPVGSPLSLECTVEGTSNPNLYWYRQAAGRGLQLLFYSVGIGQISSEVPQNLSASRPQDRQFILSSKKLLLSDSGFYLCAWRTDYGYTFGSGTRLTVV.

This rearrangement joins TRBV20-1 to TRBJ2-1, with a possible D match to TRBD1 (5 bases). Trimming took 3 bases from V and 8 from J, leaving 17 bases between them. Germline V gene sequence: CDR1 DFQATT, CDR2 SNEGSKA (reference sequence). The CDR3 sequence is 14 residues long. Written as DNA, the CDR3 is TGCAGTGCTAGTCTCGGACAATGGGCGGATGAGCAGTTCTTC. It specifies CSASLGQWADEQFF.

The rearrangement uses TRBV20-1 and TRBJ2-7, with D tentatively TRBD2 (6 bases). Germline V CDR1 and CDR2: DFQATT, SNEGSKA (reference sequence). The V and J ends lost 5 bases and 10 bases respectively, with 24 bases between them. This CDR3 region has 14 residues. The CDR3 coding sequence is TGCAGTGCTGATGGTAGCGGTCCCTTGGTCGATCAGTACTTC. Translated, it gives CSADGSGPLVDQYF.

On this clonotype: One base separates it from a far larger clone, so it is likely a read error. The rearrangement joins TRBV27 to TRBJ2-7; TRBD1 matches 8 bases. The CDR3 is made up of 15 amino acids. J was trimmed by 7 bases and V by 5 bases; bases with no gene match: 13. Germline V gene sequence: CDR1 MNHEY, CDR2 SMNVEV (reference sequence). The CDR3 here is CASSERQGSLREQYF. CDR3 nucleotide sequence: TGTGCCAGCAGTGAAAGACAGGGGTCGTTGCGGGAGCAGTACTTC.

This chain joins TRBV7-2 and TRBJ1-5, with D possibly TRBD1 on 5 matching bases. CDR3 length equals 13 residues. The germline CDR1 and CDR2 sequences are SGHTA and FQGNSA. Trimming took 0 bases from V and 14 from J, leaving 14 bases between them. In DNA, the CDR3 is TGTGCCAGCAGCTTAGCGCTAGGGACGTCCAAGCATTTT. Protein: CASSLALGTSKHF.

The chain carries TRBV19 and TRBJ1-2; 9 bases align to TRBD1. The CDR3 contains 17 residues. Per the germline V gene, CDR1 is LNHDA and CDR2 is SQIVND (reference sequence). The V gene end was trimmed by 2 bases and the J gene end by 10 bases; junction bases not matched to a gene: 17. The CDR3 region has the DNA TGTGCCAGTAGTATATCCCATCAACAGGGGGCGATTGGCGTCTACACCTTC. Translating gives CASSISHQQGAIGVYTF.

Many counts were recorded for this clonotype. The J gene is TRBJ2-1, the V gene TRBV9; D tentatively fits TRBD1 or TRBD2 (6 bases each). The germline gives CDR1 SGDLS, CDR2 YYNGEE. Deletions cut 5 bases from V and 4 bases from J, with 7 bases between. The CDR3 contains 12 residues. This CDR3 reads CASRGGYNEQFF. CDR3 in DNA: TGTGCCAGCAGAGGGGGGTACAATGAGCAGTTCTTC.